This T cell receptor beta chain is drawn from a study of blood T cell repertoires in COVID-19. Across the whole study: The United States, Italy and Spain supplied acute and convalescent COVID-19 samples.

The V and J ends lost 3 bases and 7 bases, in that order; junction bases with no gene match: 5. CDR1 and CDR2 from the germline V gene are LGHNA and YNFKEQ. This CDR3 is built from 15 residues. TCRdb's table, derived via immunoSEQ multiplex PCR, lists solely in-frame clones and lacks some. The table records under 200,000 clones, more than 75% of them present only once. This clonotype was sampled from a man aged 35 to 55 with acute or convalescent COVID-19. The source material was peripheral blood. This chain links TRBV4-2 with TRBJ1-4; 10 positions agree with TRBD1. CDR3 DNA: TGTGCCAGCAGCCAGCCGACAGGGGGCCTTGAAAAACTGTTTTTT. Residues: CASSQPTGGLEKLFF.